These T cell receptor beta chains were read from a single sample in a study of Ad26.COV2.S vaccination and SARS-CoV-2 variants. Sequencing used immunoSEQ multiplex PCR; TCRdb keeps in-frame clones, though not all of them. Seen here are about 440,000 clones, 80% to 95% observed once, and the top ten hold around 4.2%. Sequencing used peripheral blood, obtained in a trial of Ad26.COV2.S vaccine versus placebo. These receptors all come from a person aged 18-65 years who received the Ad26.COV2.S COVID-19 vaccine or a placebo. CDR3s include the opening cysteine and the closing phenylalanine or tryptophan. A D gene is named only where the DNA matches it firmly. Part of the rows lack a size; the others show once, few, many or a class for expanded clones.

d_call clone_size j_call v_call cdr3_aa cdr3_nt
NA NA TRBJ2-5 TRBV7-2 CASSLATVRGETQYF TGTGCCAGCAGCTTAGCGACCGTTAGGGGAGAGACCCAGTACTTC
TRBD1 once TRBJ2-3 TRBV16 CASSQFGTGEASTDTQYF TGTGCCAGCAGCCAATTTGGGACAGGGGAAGCAAGCACAGATACGCAGTATTTT
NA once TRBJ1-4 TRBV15 CATSRGQMDEKLFF TGTGCCACCAGCAGAGGACAGATGGATGAAAAACTGTTTTTT
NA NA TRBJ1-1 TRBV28 CASSAFGGGGTEAFF TGTGCCAGCAGTGCCTTCGGAGGGGGGGGCACTGAAGCTTTCTTT
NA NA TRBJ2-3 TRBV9 CASSVTDGDTDTQYF TGTGCCAGCAGCGTGACGGACGGGGACACAGATACGCAGTATTTT
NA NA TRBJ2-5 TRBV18 CASSPTSGQETQYF TGTGCCAGCTCACCGACGAGCGGCCAAGAGACCCAGTACTTC
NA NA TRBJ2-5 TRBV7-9 CASSLEGRSGKETQYF TGTGCCAGCAGCTTAGAGGGACGCTCAGGGAAGGAGACCCAGTACTTC
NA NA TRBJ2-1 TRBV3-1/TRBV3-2 CASSQRQGDEQFF TGTGCCAGCAGCCAACGCCAGGGCGATGAGCAGTTCTTC
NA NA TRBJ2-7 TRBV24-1 CATRTVRRDHDEQYF TGTGCCACCAGGACAGTGAGGCGGGACCACGACGAGCAGTACTTC
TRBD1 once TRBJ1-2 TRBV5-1 CASEAGTGYGYTF TGCGCCAGCGAAGCCGGGACAGGATATGGCTACACCTTC
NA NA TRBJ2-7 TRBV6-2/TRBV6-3 CASSLAYPYEQYF TGTGCCAGCAGTTTAGCGTACCCCTACGAGCAGTACTTC
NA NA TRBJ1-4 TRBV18 CASSPLPGTVGQKLFF TGTGCCAGCTCACCACTTCCCGGGACGGTCGGCCAAAAACTGTTTTTT
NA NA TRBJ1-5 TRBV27 CASNIWRDPYSNQPQHF TGTGCCAGCAACATCTGGCGGGACCCCTATAGCAATCAGCCCCAGCATTTT